These 14 T cell receptor beta chains came from one sample sequenced in a study of T cell clonality in common variable immunodeficiency. Assay used: immunoSEQ multiplex PCR; TCRdb lists only in-frame clones, some missing. Captured here are approximately 44,000 clones, none seen once; the top ten comprise less than 11%. The sequencing input was peripheral blood mononuclear cells. These receptor sequences come from a person between 18 and 75 years old in good health.

This clone was counted ten times or more. The sequenced fragment ends 3 residues before the CDR3 boundary, so the rest is inferred from the germline J gene. This chain links TRBV19 with TRBJ2-2; possible D gene TRBD1, 6 bases. CDR1 and CDR2 (germline): LNHDA, SQIVND (reference sequence). Trimming left V 10 bases short and J 4 bases short, with 16 bases between. The CDR3 loop spans 14 amino acids. The CDR3 bases that were read are TGTGCCACCTCACGACAGGTCCGCACCGGGGAG. It encodes CATSRQVRTGE. The full CDR3 protein reads CATSRQVRTGELFF.

In its sample, this clone was seen a few times. The sequenced CDR3 bases are TGTGCCAGTAGTACGACAGCGTACCAAGAGACC. It codes for CASSTTAYQET. The full-length CDR3 reads as CASSTTAYQETQYF. J is TRBJ2-5 and V is TRBV19; TRBD1 is a possible D gene (5 bases). The read finishes 3 residues shy of the CDR3 end, and the germline J gene is used to complete it. Between the trimmed V and J ends, which lost 4 bases and 0 bases, there was a span of 9 bases. Germline CDR1 LNHDA, CDR2 SQIVND (reference sequence). CDR3 length: 14 residues. Full variable domain (missing parts from reference TRBV19 and TRBJ2-5): DGGITQSPKYLFRKEGQNVTLSCEQNLNHDAMYWYRQDPGQGLRLIYYSQIVNDFQKGDIAEGYSVSREKKESFPLTVTSAQKNPTAFYLCASSTTAYQETQYFGPGTRLLVL.

This clone came up many times. Read data end 3 residues before the CDR3 end; the end is taken from the germline J gene. The chain couples TRBV5-6 to TRBJ2-7; 9 bases match TRBD1. Germline V gene data show CDR1 as SGHDT and CDR2 as YYEEEE. J lost 2 bases, V lost 6 bases, and 6 bases had no gene match. The CDR3 consists of 14 residues. The part of the CDR3 DNA that was read is TGTGCCAGCAAGGGACAGGGAATCACCTACGAG. Residues: CASKGQGITYE. The CDR3 reads in full as CASKGQGITYEQYF.

This clone occurred many times. The sequenced fragment ends 3 residues before the CDR3 boundary, so the rest is inferred from the germline J gene. The rearrangement uses TRBV20-1 and TRBJ1-4; 10 bases map to TRBD1. Per germline, CDR1 DFQATT and CDR2 SNEGSKA (reference sequence). There are 14 residues in the CDR3. The junction had 9 bases not matched to a gene; V was cut back by 7 bases and J by 7 bases. CDR3 bases read: TGCAGTGTCCGACAGGGGGCGATGGGTGAAAAA. Protein: CSVRQGAMGEK. The full CDR3 protein reads CSVRQGAMGEKLFF.

This clone was detected many times. The DNA read from the CDR3 is TGTGCCAGCAGTCCCAACAGGGGCTACGAG. Its translation: CASSPNRGYE. The entire CDR3 is CASSPNRGYEQYF. The J gene is TRBJ2-7, the V gene TRBV6-2 or TRBV6-3; 7 positions agree with TRBD1. Coverage ceases 3 residues before the CDR3 finishes, and the germline J gene fills in the end. Germline CDR1 and CDR2: MNHEY and SVGEGT. The V segment lost 5 bases and the J segment 3 bases; nucleotides outside the gene matches: 4. CDR3 length equals 13 residues.

There are many counts of this clone. The part of the CDR3 DNA that was read is TGTGCCAGCAGTACAGGGGGCCACGAG. This codes for CASSTGGHE. The whole CDR3 protein reads CASSTGGHEQYF. The chain employs TRBV28 and TRBJ2-7; 9 bases map to TRBD1. The read ends 3 residues shy of where the CDR3 ends; the end is completed using the germline J gene. V lost 5 bases, J lost 5 bases, and 1 base stayed unmatched. Germline CDR1 and CDR2: MDHEN and SYDVKM. CDR3 size: 12 residues. The full variable domain, with the rest looked up from reference TRBV28 and TRBJ2-7, is DVKVTQSSRYLVKRTGEKVFLECVQDMDHENMFWYRQDPGLGLRLIYFSYDVKMKEKGDIPEGYSVSREKKERFSLILESASTNQTSMYLCASSTGGHEQYFGPGTRLTVT.

A remark on this clone: The read ends 3 residues early relative to the CDR3; the germline J gene fills the gap. The rearrangement links TRBV7-9 to TRBJ2-1, with a weak D call TRBD1 (5 bases). The CDR3 length is 13 residues. Trimming took off 5 bases at V and 6 bases at J, with 11 bases between the two ends. Germline values: CDR1 SEHNR, CDR2 FQNEAQ (reference sequence). The CDR3 bases that were read are TGTGCCAGCAGCCCAAAAGGGGTCAATGAG. Its translation: CASSPKGVNE. The whole CDR3 sequence is CASSPKGVNEQFF.

This clone has a count of ten or more. The CDR3 end lies 3 residues beyond the end of the read and is filled in from the germline J gene. This sequence joins TRBV7-2 and TRBJ2-1, with 10 bases aligning to TRBD2. Germline CDR1 and CDR2: SGHTA and FQGNSA. The trim removed 5 bases at V and 8 bases at J, leaving 9 bases unmatched. The CDR3 extends over 15 amino acids. CDR3 DNA (partial): TGTGCCAGCAGCCCACTAGCGGGGCTGCTCCATGAG. Its translation is CASSPLAGLLHE. The full CDR3 reads CASSPLAGLLHEQFF.

Ten or more counts support this clone. The sequenced fragment ends 3 residues before the CDR3 boundary, so the rest is inferred from the germline J gene. The rearrangement links TRBV29-1 to TRBJ2-1; maybe TRBD2 (6 bases). The CDR3 spans 12 residues. The germline CDR1 and CDR2 sequences are SQVTM and ANQGSEA. The CDR3 sequence is CAGNTDYNEQFF. The covered CDR3 bases are TGCGCGGGGAACACGGACTACAATGAG.

This clone was detected many times. This CDR3 reads CASSYLQGAYEQYF. The covered CDR3 bases are TGTGCCAGCAGTTATCTACAGGGGGCCTACGAG. V gene TRBV6-2 or TRBV6-3 combines with J gene TRBJ2-7; 8 bases match TRBD1. The read ends 3 residues before the CDR3 terminus; that terminus is restored from the germline J gene. Germline assignment: CDR1 MNHEY and CDR2 SVGEGT. The V segment lost 3 bases and the J segment 2 bases; nucleotides outside the gene matches: 3. This CDR3 contains 14 residues.

At least ten counts were recorded for this clone. The CDR3 end falls 3 residues outside the read, so it is completed with the germline J gene. The rearrangement uses TRBV11-2 and TRBJ2-4, with D possibly matching TRBD2 (5 bases). Germline V gene sequence: CDR1 SGHAT, CDR2 FQNNGV. The CDR3 has 13 residues. V dropped 2 bases and J dropped 6 bases, with 8 bases sitting between them. CDR3 loop: CASSLHRGNIQYF. The DNA read from the CDR3 is TGTGCCAGCAGCTTACATCGGGGAAACATT.

This clone was seen at least ten times. Coverage ceases 3 residues before the CDR3 finishes, and the germline J gene fills in the end. The chain recombines TRBV9 with TRBJ1-4; 9 bases agree with TRBD1. CDR1 and CDR2 (germline): SGDLS, YYNGEE. The CDR3 consists of 15 residues. Trimming cost V 3 bases and J 2 bases; bases outside gene matches: 2. The CDR3 region is CASSGQGGTNEKLFF. The sequenced part of the CDR3 DNA is TGTGCCAGCAGCGGACAGGGGGGGACTAATGAAAAA.

This clone was observed many times. The read halts 3 residues ahead of the CDR3 end, with the missing end drawn from the germline J gene. The chain links TRBV5-1 to TRBJ1-6, with TRBD1 identical over 8 bases. Trimming at V came to 1 base and at J to 7 bases, leaving 4 bases not matched to a gene. The CDR3 has 15 residues. Germline loops: CDR1 SGHRS, CDR2 YFSETQ. The part of the CDR3 DNA that was read is TGCGCCAGCAGCTTGTCAGGACAGGGAAATTCACCC. Encoded protein: CASSLSGQGNSP. The entire CDR3 is CASSLSGQGNSPLHF.

This clone was recorded at least ten times. The CDR3: CAISGGTSPNEQFF. The sequenced CDR3 bases are TGTGCCATCAGTGGTGGGACTAGTCCCAATGAG. The chain combines TRBV10-3 with TRBJ2-1; TRBD2 matches at 8 bases. Sequencing ends 3 residues short of the CDR3 end; the germline J gene provides the rest. The CDR3 length is 14 residues. Losses at the gene ends were 4 bases for V and 6 bases for J; bases not matched to a gene: 5. Germline V gene data show CDR1 as ENHRY and CDR2 as SYGVKD.